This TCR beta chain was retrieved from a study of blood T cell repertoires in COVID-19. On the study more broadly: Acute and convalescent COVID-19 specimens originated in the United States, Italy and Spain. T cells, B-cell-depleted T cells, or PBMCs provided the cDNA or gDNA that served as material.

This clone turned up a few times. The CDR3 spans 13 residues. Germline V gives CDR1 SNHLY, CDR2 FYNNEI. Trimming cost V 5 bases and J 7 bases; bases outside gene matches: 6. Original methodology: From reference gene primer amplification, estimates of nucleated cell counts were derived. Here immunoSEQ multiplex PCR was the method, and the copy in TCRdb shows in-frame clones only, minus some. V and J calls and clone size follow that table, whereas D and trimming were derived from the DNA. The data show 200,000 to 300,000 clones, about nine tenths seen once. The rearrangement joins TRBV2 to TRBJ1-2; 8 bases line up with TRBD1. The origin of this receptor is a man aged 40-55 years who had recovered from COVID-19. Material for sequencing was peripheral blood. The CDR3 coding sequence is TGTGCCAGCAGTCAGGTGACAGGGGCTGGCTACACCTTC. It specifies CASSQVTGAGYTF. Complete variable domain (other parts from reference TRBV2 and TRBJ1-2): EPEVTQTPSHQVTQMGQEVILRCVPISNHLYFYWYRQILGQKVEFLVSFYNNEISEKSEIFDDQFSVERPDGSNFTLKIRSTKLEDSAMYFCASSQVTGAGYTFGSGTRLTVV.